The 13 T cell receptor beta chains below were found in one sample sequenced in a study of blood T cell repertoires in COVID-19. TCRdb keeps only in-frame clones here, not all; method: immunoSEQ multiplex PCR. This table has some 83,000 clones, approximately 78% appearing once. The sequenced sample was peripheral blood. These receptors were collected from a human donor in a cohort sampled during active COVID-19.

The chain links TRBV3-1 (or the pseudogene TRBV3-2) to TRBJ2-3, with D possibly being TRBD2 (6 bases). Germline loops: CDR1 LGHDT, CDR2 YNNKEL (reference sequence). The CDR3 is made up of 15 amino acids. V gave up 2 bases and J gave up 2 bases, with 11 bases separating them. The CDR3 here is CASSQLGLNTDTQYF. DNA of the CDR3: TGTGCCAGCAGCCAACTGGGACTTAACACAGATACGCAGTATTTT.

The V and J genes are TRBV5-1 and TRBJ1-4; 7 bases match TRBD1. The V gene's germline CDR1 is SGHRS and CDR2 YFSETQ. J gave up 5 bases and V 4 bases, and 5 bases lay outside the gene matches. CDR3 length: 14 amino acids. CDR3 in DNA: TGCGCCAGCAGCCAGACAGGGAGGAATGAAAAACTGTTTTTT. This translates into CASSQTGRNEKLFF.

V gene TRBV30 combines with J gene TRBJ1-3; a possible D gene is TRBD1 (5 bases). The CDR3 has 13 residues. Looked up from germline, CDR1 is GTSNPN and CDR2 is SVGIG (reference sequence). Trimming shortened V by 2 bases and J by 6 bases, and 11 bases separated the two germline ends. CDR3 in amino acids: CAWSREGKNTIYF. DNA for the CDR3: TGTGCCTGGAGTAGGGAGGGGAAAAACACCATATATTTT.

The chain combines TRBV2 with TRBJ2-2, with D tentatively TRBD2 (6 bases). The CDR3 is 15 residues long. Trimming removed 4 bases at V and 6 bases at J, with 15 bases between. In germline, CDR1 is SNHLY, CDR2 FYNNEI. In DNA, the CDR3 is TGTGCCAGCAGTGGTCGACTAGGCGGGGCCGGGGAGCTGTTTTTT. This translates into CASSGRLGGAGELFF.

V is TRBV12-3 or TRBV12-4 and J is TRBJ1-5, with D tentatively TRBD1 (5 bases). V was clipped by 5 bases and J by 3 bases, with 8 bases between them. This CDR3 contains 13 residues. CDR3 residues: CASSEQDNQPQHF. The CDR3 nucleotides are TGTGCCAGCAGTGAACAGGACAATCAGCCCCAGCATTTT.

The chain employs TRBV19 and TRBJ2-2, with 9 bases that match TRBD1. Unmatched junction bases numbered 7, after V lost 6 bases and J lost 2 bases. Germline CDR1 reads LNHDA; CDR2 reads SQIVND (reference sequence). The CDR3 has 16 residues. CDR3 loop: CASRGGQGGNTGELFF. CDR3 in DNA: TGTGCCAGTAGAGGGGGACAGGGTGGAAACACCGGGGAGCTGTTTTTT.

The chain has TRBV11-2 and TRBJ1-6, with 8 bases lining up with TRBD1. Germline trimming cut 7 bases from V and 5 bases from J; bases unmatched to any gene: 1. The CDR3 has 13 residues. Germline V CDR1 and CDR2: SGHAT, FQNNGV. CDR3 nucleotides: TGTGCCAGCAAGGACAGGGATAATTCACCCCTCCACTTT. Encoded protein: CASKDRDNSPLHF.

The rearrangement links TRBV11-1 to TRBJ2-3, with a weak D call TRBD1 (5 bases). There are 15 residues in the CDR3. CDR1 and CDR2 (germline): SGHAT, FQDESV (reference sequence). V lost 5 bases to trimming and J lost 0 bases, with 12 bases between them. The DNA for the CDR3 is TGTGCCAGCAGCACCGGACATGACAGCACAGATACGCAGTATTTT. Translating gives CASSTGHDSTDTQYF.

The V call is TRBV5-8, the J call TRBJ2-5; 8 bases match TRBD2. The CDR3 runs 14 residues. Germline CDR1 is SGHTS and CDR2 is YDEGEE. V shed 1 base, J shed 4 bases, and the junction held 3 bases outside the gene matches. The DNA for the CDR3 is TGTGCCAGCAGCTTGTCCGGGGGGGGAGAGACCCAGTACTTC. Amino acid sequence: CASSLSGGGETQYF. The full variable domain, its missing parts supplied by reference TRBV5-8 and TRBJ2-5, is EAGVTQSPTHLIKTRGQQATLRCSPISGHTSVYWYQQALGLGLQFLLWYDEGEERNRGNFPPRFSGRQFPNYSSELNVNALELEDSALYLCASSLSGGGETQYFGPGTRLLVL.

The rearrangement uses TRBV5-4 and TRBJ1-2; 10 positions match TRBD1. Germline CDR1 reads SGHNT; CDR2 reads YYREEE (reference sequence). V was pared by 6 bases and J by 4 bases, with 9 bases of the junction left unmatched. The CDR3 is 15 amino acids. The CDR3 reads CASNQGTGALYGYTF. DNA of the CDR3: TGTGCCAGCAACCAAGGGACAGGGGCCCTCTATGGCTACACCTTC.

This clone showed up just once. This chain joins TRBV5-1 and TRBJ2-1; weak D call: TRBD2 (6 bases). The V end was cut by 0 bases, the J end by 5 bases, with 9 bases between. The CDR3 length is 14 residues. The germline V gene has CDR1 SGHRS and CDR2 YFSETQ. The CDR3 nucleotides read TGCGCCAGCAGCTTGGGTAGCGGACACAATGAGCAGTTCTTC. This encodes CASSLGSGHNEQFF.

The rearrangement links TRBV24-1 to TRBJ2-5; TRBD1 agrees at 9 bases. Unmatched junction bases numbered 5, after V lost 3 bases and J lost 4 bases. This CDR3 region has 15 residues. Germline assignment: CDR1 KGHDR and CDR2 SFDVKD. The CDR3 loop reads CATSDGGQGRETQYF. CDR3 bases: TGTGCCACCAGTGATGGGGGACAGGGAAGAGAGACCCAGTACTTC.

The V gene is TRBV11-3, the J gene TRBJ1-2; D not certain. The germline V gene has CDR1 SGHNT and CDR2 YENEEA. V gave up 1 base and J gave up 3 bases, with 15 bases separating them. This CDR3 region has 16 residues. The CDR3 spells CASSLGGTGSDYGYTF. CDR3 DNA: TGTGCCAGCAGCTTAGGAGGTACGGGGAGTGACTATGGCTACACCTTC.